Listed below are T cell receptor beta chains from one sample, sequenced in a study of vaccination and CD4 T cells after COVID-19. In TCRdb, the PCR reads were re-called with MiXCR into one record per CDR3 protein. The repertoire holds around 20,000 distinct CDR3 sequences, roughly 46% seen once, with approximately 6.5% in the top ten. What these receptors recognize is not known. The material was CD4+ T cells from blood, cultured in vitro, obtained before SARS-CoV-2 vaccination. The receptors originated from a human donor who had recovered from COVID-19. Both conserved end residues are trimmed from each CDR3. The D gene is left open where the match is weak.

d_gene,v_gene,CDR3aa
TRBD1,TRBV2,ASSEVGTGGLLTADSPLH
-,TRBV20-1,SASHLPQRQETQY
-,TRBV28,ASSHRDKAQH
-,TRBV11-1,ASSSARVGYGYT
-,TRBV27,ASSRLGGALGEQY
-,TRBV7-2,ASSLGGSYNSPLH
-,TRBV11-1,ASSPRVAVNTGELF
-,TRBV19,ASSMREAEYSYT
-,TRBV11-2,ASSLARAYNEQF
TRBD2,TRBV28,ASRPGGLHTDTQY
-,TRBV12-3/TRBV12-4,ASSTQAGVTEAF
-,TRBV3-1,ASSGINYGYT
TRBD2,TRBV5-4,ASSPGLAVSYEQY
TRBD1,TRBV12-3/TRBV12-4,ASIQAGQANTEAF
TRBD1,TRBV7-6,ASSLEQGNEQY
TRBD2,TRBV6-1,ASSEFVAGGETQY
TRBD2,TRBV6-5,ASSYGTSGPSETQY
-,TRBV7-2,ASSLGTGKNYEQY
-,TRBV20-1,SARGVSGPYEQY
TRBD2,TRBV7-6,ASSLAAGGPNEQF
-,TRBV28,ASSLVGGPLH
-,TRBV30,AWSPLARREQY
-,TRBV27,ASSLIGVSPLH
-,TRBV6-1,ASSTGAFGGTDTQY
TRBD1,TRBV7-2,ASSSTGGGETQY
-,TRBV11-2,ASSLGWAGDNTDTQY
-,TRBV11-3,ASSLGVGTYEQY
-,TRBV7-2,ASSTPGGNTIY
-,TRBV6-1,ASSQQWSYEQY
TRBD2,TRBV7-6,AGSSAGAHTDTQY
TRBD1,TRBV19,ASSGTVNSPLH
TRBD1,TRBV30,AWTGGVSYEQY
TRBD1,TRBV7-2,ASRLTGNQPQH
-,TRBV24-1,ATSDSKETQY
TRBD2,TRBV20-1,SATQRKAGDTDTQY
TRBD1,TRBV15,ATSFLFRQGVFSYGYT
TRBD1,TRBV19,ASSVGSGTVHTDTQY
-,TRBV24-1,ATSDGGPNEKLF
TRBD2,TRBV20-1,AGLAAPRSTDTQY
TRBD1,TRBV11-3,ASSPGTGGTEAF
TRBD2,TRBV6-1,ASSRTSGSPYEQY
-,TRBV7-2,ASSLWSGDEKLF
-,TRBV7-2,ASSLNGPVIDTQY
TRBD1,TRBV7-2,ASSPKFPGQGSNQPQH
-,TRBV4-3,ASSHTNFDRQAF
-,TRBV11-2,ASSLRDKNTEAF
TRBD2,TRBV2,ASSERFGTRYGEGNEQY
-,TRBV20-1,SAKQGGGTGELF
-,TRBV7-8,ASSLAGLRPSEQY
TRBD2,TRBV7-2,ASSPSGGAVGTYEQY
TRBD1,TRBV6-1,ASSDRDRGSYT
TRBD1,TRBV7-2,ASSLNRGKNIQY
TRBD2,TRBV11-2,ASSVSGRAGKNIQY
TRBD1,TRBV6-1,ASRSDRRIYEQY